The sequence of this T cell receptor beta chain was determined in a study of cytomegalovirus exposure and HLA in healthy donors. 60 Vbeta and 13 Jbeta primers were used in PCR. Assay used: immunoSEQ multiplex PCR; TCRdb lists only in-frame clones, some missing. This repertoire shows 120,000 to 150,000 clones, about four fifths found once; its top ten account for about 2.2%. J gave up 0 bases and V 5 bases, and 16 bases lay outside the gene matches. The CDR3 loop spans 19 amino acids. Germline lookup yields CDR1 SGHVS and CDR2 FNYEAQ. This TCR was sampled from a man younger than 40 in good health and CMV-seronegative. The sequencing sample was made of PBMCs. J is TRBJ2-1 and V is TRBV7-6; TRBD1 agrees at 7 bases. The CDR3 is CASSQNGAGGSFSYNEQFF. The DNA for the CDR3 is TGTGCCAGCAGCCAAAATGGGGCAGGGGGATCCTTCTCCTACAATGAGCAGTTCTTC.